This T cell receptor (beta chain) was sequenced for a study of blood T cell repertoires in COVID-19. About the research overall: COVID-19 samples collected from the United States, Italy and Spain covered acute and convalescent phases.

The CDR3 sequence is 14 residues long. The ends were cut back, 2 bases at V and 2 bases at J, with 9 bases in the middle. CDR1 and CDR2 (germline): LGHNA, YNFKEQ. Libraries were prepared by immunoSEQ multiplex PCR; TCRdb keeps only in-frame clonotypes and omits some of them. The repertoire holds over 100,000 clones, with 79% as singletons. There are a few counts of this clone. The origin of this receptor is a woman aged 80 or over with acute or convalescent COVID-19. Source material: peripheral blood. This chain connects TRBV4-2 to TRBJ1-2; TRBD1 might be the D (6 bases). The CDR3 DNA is TGTGCCAGCAGCCAACTTACAGGGAACTATGGCTACACCTTC. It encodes CASSQLTGNYGYTF.